These T cell receptor beta chains were read from a single sample in a study of Graves' ophthalmopathy and Graves' hyperthyroidism. TCRdb fed the multiplex PCR reads into MiXCR, producing one record per CDR3 protein. The sample comprises 300,000 to 450,000 distinct CDR3 sequences, roughly 17% of which are singletons, and roughly 2.3% rests with the top ten. Sequences were obtained from peripheral blood. The receptor set was obtained from an adult woman with stable Graves' hyperthyroidism. Both conserved end residues are part of each CDR3. Each record gives: V gene, clone size, J gene, D gene, CDR3 protein, CDR3 DNA. The D gene is left open where the match is weak. The size field is filled for only some rows; it gives once, few, many or a size class.

v_gene: TRBV20-1; abundance: many; j_gene: TRBJ2-5; d_gene: .; CDR3aa: CSAPTQGETQYF; CDR3nt: TGCAGTGCGCCAACTCAGGGAGAGACCCAGTACTTC
v_gene: TRBV15; abundance: many; j_gene: TRBJ1-5; d_gene: TRBD1; CDR3aa: CATSRDSTGHSPNQPQHF; CDR3nt: TGTGCCACCAGCAGAGATTCGACAGGGCACTCCCCCAATCAGCCCCAGCATTTT
v_gene: TRBV19; abundance: many; j_gene: TRBJ2-4; d_gene: .; CDR3aa: CASSFERSGLAKNIQYF; CDR3nt: TGTGCCAGTAGTTTCGAGCGATCAGGGCTAGCCAAAAACATTCAGTACTTC
v_gene: TRBV20-1; abundance: many; j_gene: TRBJ2-7; d_gene: TRBD2; CDR3aa: CSARTSGRPYEQYF; CDR3nt: TGCAGTGCTAGGACTAGCGGGAGACCCTACGAGCAGTACTTC
v_gene: TRBV6-5; abundance: many; j_gene: TRBJ2-5; d_gene: .; CDR3aa: CASSYSRGKETQYF; CDR3nt: TGTGCCAGCAGTTACTCGCGCGGGAAGGAGACCCAGTACTTC
v_gene: TRBV11-2; abundance: many; j_gene: TRBJ2-5; d_gene: TRBD1; CDR3aa: CASSLEGTGGRWETQYF; CDR3nt: TGTGCCAGCAGCTTAGAAGGGACAGGGGGCCGATGGGAGACCCAGTACTTC
v_gene: TRBV28; abundance: .; j_gene: TRBJ2-7; d_gene: TRBD2; CDR3aa: CASSPGLAGALGYEQYF; CDR3nt: TGTGCCAGCAGCCCGGGACTAGCGGGAGCGCTTGGCTACGAGCAGTACTTC
v_gene: TRBV2; abundance: many; j_gene: TRBJ2-7; d_gene: .; CDR3aa: CASEQGSGEQYF; CDR3nt: TGTGCCAGCGAACAAGGATCGGGAGAGCAGTACTTC
v_gene: TRBV5-1; abundance: many; j_gene: TRBJ1-2; d_gene: .; CDR3aa: CASSLPDRPNYGYTF; CDR3nt: TGCGCCAGCAGCTTGCCTGACAGGCCCAACTATGGCTACACCTTC
v_gene: TRBV6-1; abundance: .; j_gene: TRBJ1-2; d_gene: .; CDR3aa: CASSDTQGRMGYGYTF; CDR3nt: TGTGCCAGCAGTGACACTCAGGGCCGCATGGGCTATGGCTACACCTTC
v_gene: TRBV10-3; abundance: .; j_gene: TRBJ2-5; d_gene: .; CDR3aa: CAISREGGRGETQYF; CDR3nt: TGTGCCATCTCCCGAGAGGGGGGGCGGGGGGAGACCCAGTACTTC
v_gene: TRBV13; abundance: .; j_gene: TRBJ1-1; d_gene: .; CDR3aa: CASSPGLRAEAFF; CDR3nt: TGTGCCAGCAGCCCAGGTTTAAGGGCTGAAGCTTTCTTT
v_gene: TRBV5-1; abundance: many; j_gene: TRBJ2-7; d_gene: .; CDR3aa: CASSSYRTASYEQYF; CDR3nt: TGCGCCAGCAGTTCCTACCGAACCGCAAGCTACGAGCAGTACTTC
v_gene: TRBV6-6; abundance: many; j_gene: TRBJ1-5; d_gene: TRBD1; CDR3aa: CASSSQGQGRRLSNQPQHF; CDR3nt: TGTGCCAGCAGTTCCCAAGGACAGGGTAGGAGGTTGAGCAATCAGCCCCAGCATTTT
v_gene: TRBV7-9; abundance: many; j_gene: TRBJ2-7; d_gene: .; CDR3aa: CASSLVNRPYEQYF; CDR3nt: TGTGCCAGCAGCTTAGTCAACCGCCCCTACGAGCAGTACTTC
v_gene: TRBV20-1; abundance: many; j_gene: TRBJ1-1; d_gene: .; CDR3aa: CSASLNTEAFF; CDR3nt: TGCAGTGCTAGTTTGAACACTGAAGCTTTCTTT